This T cell receptor (beta chain) is from a study of cytomegalovirus exposure and HLA in healthy donors. Study background: As released early, the data held 65 million to 90 million unique TCRs from HLA-typed donors.

Points on this clone: The antigen remains undetermined.

Study-wide findings and caveats: Earlier analysis yielded a pattern in which most TCR beta V segments were productive about 90% or about 30% of the time. Most TCR sequences showed up rarely, but some public TCRs showed up in many donors.

CDR3 size: 13 residues. V gave up 7 bases and J gave up 4 bases, with 12 bases separating them. Germline assignment: CDR1 SGHDN and CDR2 FVKESK. The PCR contained 60 Vbeta and 13 Jbeta primers. The protocol was immunoSEQ multiplex PCR, while the TCRdb copy is restricted to in-frame clones and leaves out a portion. Found here are about 130,000 clones, less than 85% of them singletons; the top ten hold 8.9%. Input material: PBMCs. V gene TRBV14 combines with J gene TRBJ2-3; tentatively, D is TRBD2 (5 bases). This receptor was obtained from a man aged 30 to 45 in good health and CMV-seropositive. Here the CDR3 reads CASKRWTPDTQYF. DNA for the CDR3: TGTGCCAGCAAGCGGTGGACCCCAGATACGCAGTATTTT.